This TCR beta chain was found in a study of CD8 T cells in ankylosing spondylitis. Points from the study as a whole: Within matched ankylosing spondylitis synovial fluid, disease-linked clones were reportedly significantly enriched. Among TCR beta sequences, a motif of fewer than 10 highly homologous variants appeared characteristic of ankylosing spondylitis blood. Some of these motif variants have turned up before, in reports on reactive arthritis synovial fluid and blood.

Of note for this clonotype: What it binds is unknown.

By quantitative 5'-RACE with molecular barcodes, the TCR beta libraries were made. TCRdb analysed the 5' RACE reads with MiXCR anew, one entry per CDR3 protein. The sample lists approximately 300,000 distinct CDR3 sequences, 7.5% to 9% occurring once. V dropped 10 bases and J dropped 4 bases, with 12 bases sitting between them. The CDR3 totals 12 residues. Germline V lookup: CDR1 MNHNS, CDR2 SASEGT. The sequence derives from a male donor with ankylosing spondylitis. The chain combines TRBV6-1 with TRBJ2-3; D is undetermined. Specimen: blood, either unsorted or a sorted T cell fraction (not recorded which). The CDR3 DNA reads as TGTGCCACTCTTCGCCGGGCAGATACGCAGTATTTT. Translation gives CATLRRADTQYF.